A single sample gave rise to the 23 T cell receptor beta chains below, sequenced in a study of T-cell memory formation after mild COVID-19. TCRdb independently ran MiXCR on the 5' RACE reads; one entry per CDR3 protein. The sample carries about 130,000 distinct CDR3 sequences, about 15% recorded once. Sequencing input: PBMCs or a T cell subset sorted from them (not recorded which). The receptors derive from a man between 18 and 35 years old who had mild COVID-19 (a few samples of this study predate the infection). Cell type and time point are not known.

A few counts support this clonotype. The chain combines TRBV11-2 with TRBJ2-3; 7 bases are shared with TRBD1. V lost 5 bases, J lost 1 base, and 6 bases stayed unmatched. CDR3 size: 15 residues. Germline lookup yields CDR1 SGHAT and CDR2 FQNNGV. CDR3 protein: CASSPKGQRTDTQYF. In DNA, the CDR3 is TGTGCCAGCAGCCCCAAGGGACAGCGCACAGATACGCAGTATTTT.

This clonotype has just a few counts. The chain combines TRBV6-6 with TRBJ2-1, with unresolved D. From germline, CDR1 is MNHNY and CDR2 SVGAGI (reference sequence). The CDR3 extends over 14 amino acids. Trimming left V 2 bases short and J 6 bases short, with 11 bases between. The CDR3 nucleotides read TGTGCCAGCAGTTACAATCCTAGAGGCAATGAGCAGTTCTTC. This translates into CASSYNPRGNEQFF.

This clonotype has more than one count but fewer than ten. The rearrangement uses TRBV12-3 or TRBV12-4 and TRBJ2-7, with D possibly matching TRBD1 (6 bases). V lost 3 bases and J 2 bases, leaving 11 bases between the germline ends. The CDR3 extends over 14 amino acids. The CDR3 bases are TGTGCCAGCAGTTTCGGTACAGGGACCTACGAGCAGTACTTC. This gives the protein CASSFGTGTYEQYF.

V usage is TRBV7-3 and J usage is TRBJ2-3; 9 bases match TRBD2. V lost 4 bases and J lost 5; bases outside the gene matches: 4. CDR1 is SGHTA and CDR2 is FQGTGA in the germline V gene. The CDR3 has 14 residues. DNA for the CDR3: TGTGCCAGCAGCTCGGGACTAGCTTTAGATACGCAGTATTTT. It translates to CASSSGLALDTQYF.

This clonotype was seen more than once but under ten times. Here the CDR3 reads CASSSRVAGVTYNEQFF. CDR3 sequence (DNA): TGTGCCAGCAGTTCCCGGGTAGCGGGGGTTACCTACAATGAGCAGTTCTTC. The J gene is TRBJ2-1, the V gene TRBV12-3 or TRBV12-4; TRBD2 matches at 9 bases. V lost 4 bases to trimming and J lost 2 bases; unmatched junction nucleotides: 9. The CDR3 is 17 amino acids.

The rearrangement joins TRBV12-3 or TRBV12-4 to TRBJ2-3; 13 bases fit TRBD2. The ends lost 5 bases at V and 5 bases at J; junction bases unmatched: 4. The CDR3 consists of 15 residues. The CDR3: CASSLGLAGVDTQYF. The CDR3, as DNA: TGTGCCAGCAGTCTAGGACTAGCGGGGGTAGATACGCAGTATTTT.

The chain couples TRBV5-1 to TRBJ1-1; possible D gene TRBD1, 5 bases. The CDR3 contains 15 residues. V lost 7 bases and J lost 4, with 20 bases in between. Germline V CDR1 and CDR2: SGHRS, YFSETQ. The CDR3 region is CASRPRSGQGTEAFF. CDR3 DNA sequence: TGCGCCAGCCGACCGAGGTCGGGGCAAGGCACTGAAGCTTTCTTT.

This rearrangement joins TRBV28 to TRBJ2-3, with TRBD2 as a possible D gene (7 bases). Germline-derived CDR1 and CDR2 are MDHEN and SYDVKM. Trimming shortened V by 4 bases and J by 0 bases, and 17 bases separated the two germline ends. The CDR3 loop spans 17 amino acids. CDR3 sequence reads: CASSSPSRGASTDTQYF. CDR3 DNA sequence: TGTGCCAGCAGTTCCCCCTCACGGGGGGCCAGCACAGATACGCAGTATTTT.

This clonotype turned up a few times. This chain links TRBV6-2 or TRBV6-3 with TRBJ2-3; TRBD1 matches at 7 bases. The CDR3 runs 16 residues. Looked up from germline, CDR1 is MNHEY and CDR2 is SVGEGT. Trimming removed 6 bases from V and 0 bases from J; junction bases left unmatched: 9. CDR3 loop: CASRDPGQTSTDTQYF. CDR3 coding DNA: TGTGCCAGCAGGGACCCGGGACAGACTAGCACAGATACGCAGTATTTT.

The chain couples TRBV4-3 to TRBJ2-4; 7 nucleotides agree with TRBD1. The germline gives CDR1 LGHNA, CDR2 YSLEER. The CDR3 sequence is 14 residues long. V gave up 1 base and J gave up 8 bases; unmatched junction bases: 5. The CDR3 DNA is TGCGCCAGCAGCCAAGGTCGACAGGGTTACATTCAGTACTTC. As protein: CASSQGRQGYIQYF.

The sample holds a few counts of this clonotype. The CDR3: CASRLTGGAHEQFF. Here the CDR3 DNA reads TGTGCCAGCAGGTTAACGGGGGGAGCCCATGAGCAGTTCTTC. The chain is built from TRBV7-2 and TRBJ2-1; 7 bases agree with TRBD2. Germline assignment: CDR1 SGHTA and CDR2 FQGNSA. J was trimmed by 8 bases and V by 6 bases; bases with no gene match: 10. CDR3 length: 14 amino acids.

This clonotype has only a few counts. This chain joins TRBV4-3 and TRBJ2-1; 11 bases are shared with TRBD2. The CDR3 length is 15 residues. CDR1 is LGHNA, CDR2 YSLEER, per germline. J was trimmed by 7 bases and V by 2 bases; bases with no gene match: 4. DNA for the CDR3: TGCGCCAGCAGCCAACCTAGCGGGGGGACGAATGAGCAGTTCTTC. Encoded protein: CASSQPSGGTNEQFF.

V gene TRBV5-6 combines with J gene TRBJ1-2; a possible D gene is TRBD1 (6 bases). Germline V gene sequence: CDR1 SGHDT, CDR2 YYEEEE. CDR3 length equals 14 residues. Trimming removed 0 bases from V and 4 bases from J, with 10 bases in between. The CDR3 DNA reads TGTGCCAGCAGCTTGGCCAAACAGGGCTATGGCTACACCTTC. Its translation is CASSLAKQGYGYTF.

CDR3 nucleotides: TGTGCCAGCAGGCATACAGGGGAGGAGACCCAGTACTTC. Translation gives CASRHTGEETQYF. The V call is TRBV9, the J call TRBJ2-5; TRBD1 matches 7 bases. Germline V gene sequence: CDR1 SGDLS, CDR2 YYNGEE. CDR3 length: 13 amino acids. V lost 5 bases and J lost 5; bases outside the gene matches: 6.

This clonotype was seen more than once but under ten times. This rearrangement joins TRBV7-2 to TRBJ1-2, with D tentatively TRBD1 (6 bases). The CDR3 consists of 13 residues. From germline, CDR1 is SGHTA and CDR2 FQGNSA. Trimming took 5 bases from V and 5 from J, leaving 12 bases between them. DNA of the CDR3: TGTGCCAGCAGCCCCTCGACAGGATATGGCTACACCTTC. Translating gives CASSPSTGYGYTF.

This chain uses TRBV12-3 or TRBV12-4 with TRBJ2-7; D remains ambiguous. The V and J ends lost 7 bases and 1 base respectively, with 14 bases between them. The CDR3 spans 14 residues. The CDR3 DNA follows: TGTGCCAGCATCCCTGCTGGGCAGTCCTACGAGCAGTACTTC. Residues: CASIPAGQSYEQYF.

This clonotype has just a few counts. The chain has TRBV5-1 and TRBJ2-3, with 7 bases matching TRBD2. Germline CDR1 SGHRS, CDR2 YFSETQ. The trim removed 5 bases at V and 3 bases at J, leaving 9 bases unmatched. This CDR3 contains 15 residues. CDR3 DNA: TGCGCCAGCAGGAGGCCTGGCGGGGGAACAGATACGCAGTATTTT. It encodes CASRRPGGGTDTQYF. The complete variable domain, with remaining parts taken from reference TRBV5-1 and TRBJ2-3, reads KAGVTQTPRYLIKTRGQQVTLSCSPISGHRSVSWYQQTPGQGLQFLFEYFSETQRNKGNFPGRFSGRQFSNSRSEMNVSTLELGDSALYLCASRRPGGGTDTQYFGPGTRLTVL.

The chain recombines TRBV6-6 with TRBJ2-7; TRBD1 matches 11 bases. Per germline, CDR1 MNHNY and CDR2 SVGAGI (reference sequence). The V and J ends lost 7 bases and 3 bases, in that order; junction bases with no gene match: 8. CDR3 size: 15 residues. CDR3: CASNPPDRGLYEQYF. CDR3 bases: TGTGCCAGCAATCCACCGGACAGGGGGCTCTACGAGCAGTACTTC.

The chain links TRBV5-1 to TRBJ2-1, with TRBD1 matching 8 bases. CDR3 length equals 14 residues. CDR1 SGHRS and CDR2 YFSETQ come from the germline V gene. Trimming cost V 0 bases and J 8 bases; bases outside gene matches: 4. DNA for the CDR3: TGCGCCAGCAGCTTGGACTCAGGGGGCGATGAGCAGTTCTTC. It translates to CASSLDSGGDEQFF.

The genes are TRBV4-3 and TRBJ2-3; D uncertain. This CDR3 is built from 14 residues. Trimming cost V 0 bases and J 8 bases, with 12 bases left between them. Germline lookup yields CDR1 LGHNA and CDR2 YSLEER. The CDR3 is CASSQDLPSVTQYF. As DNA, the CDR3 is TGCGCCAGCAGCCAAGATCTGCCGTCCGTTACGCAGTATTTT.

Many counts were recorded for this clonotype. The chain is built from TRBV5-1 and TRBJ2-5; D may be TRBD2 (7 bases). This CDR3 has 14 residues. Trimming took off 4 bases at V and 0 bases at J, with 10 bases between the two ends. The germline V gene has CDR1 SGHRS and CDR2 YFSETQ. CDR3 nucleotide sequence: TGCGCCAGCAGCGAGGGGGGGAACCAAGAGACCCAGTACTTC. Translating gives CASSEGGNQETQYF.

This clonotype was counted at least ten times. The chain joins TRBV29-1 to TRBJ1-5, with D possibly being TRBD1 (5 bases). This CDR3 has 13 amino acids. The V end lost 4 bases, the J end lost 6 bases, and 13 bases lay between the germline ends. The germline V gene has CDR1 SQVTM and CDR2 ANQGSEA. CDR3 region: CSVGGIGGQPQHF. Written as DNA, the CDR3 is TGCAGCGTTGGTGGGATTGGGGGTCAGCCCCAGCATTTT.

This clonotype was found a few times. The CDR3 loop is CASSSDPLSYNEQFF. In DNA, the CDR3 is TGTGCCAGCAGCTCTGACCCCCTCTCCTACAATGAGCAGTTCTTC. This chain uses TRBV7-2 with TRBJ2-1; no clear D. V was trimmed by 4 bases and J by 0 bases, leaving 10 bases between them. Germline CDR1 and CDR2: SGHTA and FQGNSA. The CDR3 runs to 15 residues.